The next 12 T cell receptor beta chains were all read from a single sample in a study of PD-1 blockade in classical Hodgkin lymphoma. The assay was immunoSEQ multiplex PCR, and TCRdb's table has in-frame clones only and misses some. The repertoire includes 45,000 or so clones, approximately 70% of them detected once, and roughly 11% sits in the top ten. Relapses following autologous stem cell transplantation were seen in all patients, with brentuximab vedotin exposure varying. Sample: peripheral blood mononuclear cells (PBMCs), taken at baseline. The origin of the receptors is a human donor with classical Hodgkin lymphoma.

This rearrangement joins TRBV6-5 to TRBJ1-1; no clear D. Trimming shortened V by 6 bases and J by 9 bases, and 11 bases separated the two germline ends. Germline-derived CDR1 and CDR2 are MNHEY and SVGAGI. The CDR3 contains 11 residues. CDR3 in DNA: TGTGCCAGCAGCAACCTAATACAAGCTTTCTTT. This encodes CASSNLIQAFF.

The CDR3 coding sequence is TGTGCCAGCAGACGGACAGAAATCTATGGCTACACCTTC. It encodes CASRRTEIYGYTF. V and J are TRBV6-5 and TRBJ1-2, with a possible D match to TRBD1 (6 bases). Trimming shortened V by 6 bases and J by 4 bases, and 12 bases separated the two germline ends. The CDR3 sequence is 13 residues long. Per germline, CDR1 MNHEY and CDR2 SVGAGI.

The chain is built from TRBV9 and TRBJ1-3; D gene uncertain. The CDR3 length is 15 residues. The V and J ends lost 0 bases and 1 base respectively, with 8 bases between them. Germline V lookup: CDR1 SGDLS, CDR2 YYNGEE. CDR3 DNA: TGTGCCAGCAGCGTAGGGGGAGGATCTGGAAACACCATATATTTT. This gives the protein CASSVGGGSGNTIYF.

The table lists this clone with a few counts. This chain connects TRBV19 to TRBJ1-3, with 9 positions matching TRBD1. Losses at the gene ends were 7 bases for V and 3 bases for J; bases not matched to a gene: 7. CDR3 size: 15 residues. Germline CDR1 is LNHDA and CDR2 is SQIVND (reference sequence). As DNA, the CDR3 is TGTGCCAGTAAGCCCCGGACAGGGGATGGAAACACCATATATTTT. The encoded protein is CASKPRTGDGNTIYF.

The chain couples TRBV10-3 to TRBJ1-5; weak D call: TRBD1 (5 bases). Germline V gene sequence: CDR1 ENHRY, CDR2 SYGVKD. This CDR3 is built from 15 residues. Trimming left V 3 bases short and J 2 bases short, with 11 bases between. CDR3 region: CAISEDGDGNQPQHF. Here the CDR3 DNA reads TGTGCCATCAGTGAAGACGGGGACGGCAATCAGCCCCAGCATTTT.

The chain uses TRBV5-6 and TRBJ1-2; TRBD1 agrees at 8 bases. The V gene's germline CDR1 is SGHDT and CDR2 YYEEEE. V shed 6 bases, J shed 8 bases, and the junction held 9 bases outside the gene matches. The CDR3 is 13 amino acids. The chain's CDR3 is CASNPDRARGYTF. The CDR3 region has the DNA TGTGCCAGCAACCCGGACAGGGCACGAGGCTACACCTTC.

The V call is TRBV7-3, the J call TRBJ2-1; TRBD2 agrees at 8 bases. The CDR3 sequence is 15 residues long. From germline, CDR1 is SGHTA and CDR2 FQGTGA. J gave up 4 bases and V 2 bases, and 4 bases lay outside the gene matches. DNA for the CDR3: TGTGCCAGCAGCTTATCTGCGGGAGGTTACAATGAGCAGTTCTTC. It translates to CASSLSAGGYNEQFF.

The V call is TRBV2, the J call TRBJ1-2; D unclear. The V end was cut by 2 bases, the J end by 7 bases, with 14 bases between. This CDR3 is built from 14 residues. Germline CDR1 SNHLY, CDR2 FYNNEI. The CDR3 protein is CASSERGPMGGYTF. The CDR3 nucleotides read TGTGCCAGCAGTGAACGCGGCCCAATGGGTGGCTACACCTTC.

This clone turned up a few times. CDR3 in amino acids: CASSPRGDGELFF. CDR3 sequence (DNA): TGTGCCAGCAGTCCCAGGGGGGACGGGGAGCTGTTTTTT. The chain uses TRBV6-5 and TRBJ2-2; TRBD1 might be the D (7 bases). The V end lost 5 bases, the J end lost 7 bases, and 11 bases lay between the germline ends. Germline assignment: CDR1 MNHEY and CDR2 SVGAGI. CDR3 length equals 13 residues.

The chain combines TRBV6-6 with TRBJ1-5; 7 bases align to TRBD1. In germline, CDR1 is MNHNY, CDR2 SVGAGI (reference sequence). The CDR3 totals 13 residues. The junction had 4 bases not matched to a gene; V was cut back by 6 bases and J by 5 bases. The chain's CDR3 is CASSRDSYQPQHF. The CDR3 DNA reads as TGTGCCAGCAGCAGGGACAGCTATCAGCCCCAGCATTTT.

This sequence joins TRBV2 and TRBJ1-2; TRBD1 aligns across 7 bases. The CDR3 has 15 residues. V was clipped by 3 bases and J by 2 bases; unmatched bases: 6. From germline, CDR1 is SNHLY and CDR2 FYNNEI. CDR3 loop: CASSDWDSMNYGYTF. The CDR3, as DNA: TGTGCCAGCAGTGATTGGGACAGTATGAACTATGGCTACACCTTC.

The chain couples TRBV29-1 to TRBJ1-1; D call uncertain. This CDR3 region has 14 residues. The V gene lost 6 bases and the J gene lost 3 bases, with 17 bases spanning the gap. Germline values: CDR1 SQVTM, CDR2 ANQGSEA. DNA of the CDR3: TGCAGCGTCCGGTCCGGAGAGTTGCACACTGAAGCTTTCTTT. Translation: CSVRSGELHTEAFF. Full variable domain (rest looked up from reference TRBV29-1 and TRBJ1-1): SAVISQKPSRDICQRGTSLTIQCQVDSQVTMMFWYRQQPGQSLTLIATANQGSEATYESGFVIDKFPISRPNLTFSTLTVSNMSPEDSSIYLCSVRSGELHTEAFFGQGTRLTVV.